The 30 T cell receptor beta chains listed next were all sequenced from one sample in a study of blood T cell repertoires in COVID-19. The table came from immunoSEQ multiplex PCR; TCRdb's copy has only in-frame clones and leaves some out. The data show some 38,000 clones, around 81% seen once. The sample comprised peripheral blood. The receptor source for this set is a man in his fifties with active COVID-19.

The V and J genes are TRBV5-1 and TRBJ1-2; 7 bases align to TRBD1. V was pared by 0 bases and J by 8 bases, with 1 base of the junction left unmatched. CDR1 is SGHRS and CDR2 is YFSETQ in the germline V gene. The length of the CDR3 is 12 residues. CDR3 sequence (DNA): TGCGCCAGCAGCTTGGAAGGGGGCGGCTACACCTTC. Translated, it gives CASSLEGGGYTF.

V gene TRBV19 combines with J gene TRBJ2-4; tentatively, D is TRBD1 (6 bases). The CDR3 has 15 amino acids. Germline lookup yields CDR1 LNHDA and CDR2 SQIVND (reference sequence). With 3 bases removed from V and 4 bases from J, the gap between germline ends came to 13 bases. The CDR3 protein is CASSMRDKGKNIQYF. CDR3 in DNA: TGTGCCAGTAGTATGAGGGACAAGGGGAAAAACATTCAGTACTTC.

The chain uses TRBV12-3 or TRBV12-4 and TRBJ2-5, with D unclear. The CDR3 sequence is 11 residues long. With 3 bases removed from V and 5 bases from J, the gap between germline ends came to 4 bases. This CDR3 is CASSFMETQYF. The DNA of the CDR3 is TGTGCCAGCAGTTTTATGGAGACCCAGTACTTC.

V usage is TRBV10-3 and J usage is TRBJ2-5, with TRBD1 matching 10 bases. CDR3 length: 13 residues. CDR1 is ENHRY, CDR2 SYGVKD, per germline. J lost 5 bases, V lost 8 bases, and 5 bases had no gene match. This chain's CDR3 is CAIADRGLETQYF. CDR3 nucleotide sequence: TGTGCCATCGCAGACAGGGGGCTGGAGACCCAGTACTTC.

The chain couples TRBV6-6 to TRBJ2-7; possible D gene TRBD2, 6 bases. Germline assignment: CDR1 MNHNY and CDR2 SVGAGI (reference sequence). V was pared by 7 bases and J by 3 bases, with 13 bases between. This CDR3 spans 13 amino acids. CDR3 residues: CASKLGRLYEQYF. CDR3 bases: TGTGCCAGCAAGCTCGGGAGACTCTACGAGCAGTACTTC.

CDR3 amino acids: CASSQLHGTSGGRTGELFF. The CDR3 nucleotides are TGTGCCAGCAGCCAACTACACGGGACTAGCGGGGGGAGAACCGGGGAGCTGTTTTTT. This chain uses TRBV3-1 (or the pseudogene TRBV3-2) with TRBJ2-2; 15 nucleotides agree with TRBD2. Unmatched junction bases numbered 9, after V lost 2 bases and J lost 5 bases. CDR1 is LGHDT and CDR2 is YNNKEL in the germline V gene (reference sequence). The CDR3 extends over 19 amino acids.

J is TRBJ2-2 and V is TRBV2, with D tentatively TRBD1 (7 bases). CDR3 length: 14 residues. The V end lost 7 bases, the J end lost 4 bases, and 13 bases lay between the germline ends. Germline V CDR1 and CDR2: SNHLY, FYNNEI. CDR3 nucleotide sequence: TGTGCCAGCAAGGACAGGCGGGGCACCGGGGAGCTGTTTTTT. This encodes CASKDRRGTGELFF.

The chain links TRBV4-3 to TRBJ2-2; 11 bases align to TRBD2. Unmatched junction bases numbered 5, after V lost 2 bases and J lost 3 bases. Germline V CDR1 and CDR2: LGHNA, YSLEER. The CDR3 is made up of 17 amino acids. CDR3 DNA sequence: TGCGCCAGCAGCCAACTCGGACTAGCGGGTTACACCGGGGAGCTGTTTTTT. It specifies CASSQLGLAGYTGELFF.

V usage is TRBV4-1 and J usage is TRBJ1-2, with D maybe TRBD1 (5 bases). CDR3 length: 14 residues. Trimming took 1 base from V and 2 from J, leaving 8 bases between them. The germline V gene has CDR1 MGHRA and CDR2 YSYEKL. CDR3 sequence (DNA): TGCGCCAGCAGCCAAGCAGGGTTCAACTATGGCTACACCTTC. Translating it yields CASSQAGFNYGYTF.

In the case of this clone: The sample has other DNA sequences that encode this CDR3 too. This sequence joins TRBV5-6 and TRBJ1-2, with a tentative D call TRBD1 (5 bases). CDR1 and CDR2 (germline): SGHDT, YYEEEE. The CDR3 extends over 13 amino acids. Trimming shortened V by 4 bases and J by 1 base, and 8 bases separated the two germline ends. CDR3 sequence: CASSLRGNYGYTF. The CDR3 coding sequence is TGTGCCAGCAGCCTTAGGGGTAACTATGGCTACACCTTC.

The gene calls are TRBV10-3 and TRBJ1-5; TRBD1 is a possible D gene (6 bases). The CDR3 contains 15 residues. Per germline, CDR1 ENHRY and CDR2 SYGVKD. The germline V and J ends were trimmed by 4 bases and 4 bases, with 14 bases remaining between them. The DNA for the CDR3 is TGTGCCATCAGTGCCTGGGACAATCCTAATCAGCCCCAGCATTTT. Its protein product is CAISAWDNPNQPQHF.

This chain connects TRBV12-5 to TRBJ2-1; the D gene is possibly TRBD2 (5 bases). The germline CDR1 and CDR2 sequences are LGHNT and FRNRAP. There are 14 residues in the CDR3. Trimming cost V 1 base and J 15 bases, with 19 bases left between them. The CDR3 protein is CASGLDRRISVPFF. As DNA, the CDR3 is TGTGCTAGTGGTTTGGATCGGAGAATTAGCGTCCCGTTCTTC.

The chain joins TRBV20-1 to TRBJ1-4; D remains ambiguous. The CDR3 totals 12 residues. In germline, CDR1 is DFQATT, CDR2 SNEGSKA (reference sequence). The V end was cut by 3 bases, the J end by 7 bases, with 9 bases between. Here the CDR3 reads CSASSRGEKLFF. The CDR3 bases are TGCAGTGCTAGTAGTCGCGGTGAAAAACTGTTTTTT.

The rearrangement uses TRBV6-6 and TRBJ1-4; TRBD1 matches 9 bases. J gave up 6 bases and V 2 bases, and 4 bases lay outside the gene matches. There are 15 residues in the CDR3. The germline CDR1 and CDR2 sequences are MNHNY and SVGAGI (reference sequence). CDR3 loop: CASSYQTGGDEKLFF. The CDR3 nucleotides read TGTGCCAGCAGTTACCAGACAGGGGGAGATGAAAAACTGTTTTTT.

This chain joins TRBV6-1 and TRBJ2-1; 7 bases are shared with TRBD2. V gave up 0 bases and J gave up 10 bases; unmatched junction bases: 6. The germline gives CDR1 MNHNS, CDR2 SASEGT. The CDR3 runs to 14 residues. CDR3 DNA sequence: TGTGCCAGCAGTGAAGCGGGGGGGGACCCCGAGCAGTTCTTC. This sequence encodes CASSEAGGDPEQFF.

The rearrangement links TRBV6-2 or TRBV6-3 to TRBJ2-2; a weak D match, TRBD1 (6 bases). Germline lookup yields CDR1 MNHEY and CDR2 SVGEGT. The V end was cut by 2 bases, the J end by 7 bases, with 14 bases between. The CDR3 consists of 15 residues. Here the CDR3 reads CASSYRGGGGGELFF. Here the CDR3 DNA reads TGTGCCAGCAGTTACCGTGGGGGCGGTGGCGGGGAGCTGTTTTTT.

The chain recombines TRBV27 with TRBJ1-1; perhaps TRBD1 as D (6 bases). The germline V gene has CDR1 MNHEY and CDR2 SMNVEV (reference sequence). V was trimmed by 5 bases and J by 0 bases, leaving 10 bases between them. The CDR3 runs 14 residues. CDR3 sequence reads: CASSPGQLNTEAFF. The CDR3 DNA is TGTGCCAGCAGTCCCGGACAGCTGAACACTGAAGCTTTCTTT.

J is TRBJ1-4 and V is TRBV28; 9 positions match TRBD1. Germline CDR1 MDHEN, CDR2 SYDVKM. V shed 6 bases, J shed 7 bases, and the junction held 12 bases outside the gene matches. CDR3 length: 16 amino acids. This chain's CDR3 is CASRHSTGTGIEKLFF. The CDR3 region has the DNA TGTGCCAGCAGACACTCAACGGGGACAGGGATTGAAAAACTGTTTTTT. The variable domain in full, with the rest retrieved from reference TRBV28 and TRBJ1-4, is DVKVTQSSRYLVKRTGEKVFLECVQDMDHENMFWYRQDPGLGLRLIYFSYDVKMKEKGDIPEGYSVSREKKERFSLILESASTNQTSMYLCASRHSTGTGIEKLFFGSGTQLSVL.

This clone was recorded only once. This rearrangement joins TRBV19 to TRBJ2-5, with 9 bases that match TRBD2. Trimming took 5 bases from V and 5 from J; bases not matched to a gene: 9. The CDR3 sequence is 15 residues long. Germline V gene data show CDR1 as LNHDA and CDR2 as SQIVND (reference sequence). In DNA, the CDR3 is TGTGCCAGTAGTTTCGCCCCGACTAGCGGCGAGACCCAGTACTTC. It specifies CASSFAPTSGETQYF.

V usage is TRBV2 and J usage is TRBJ1-1; D possibly corresponds to TRBD1 (6 bases). Trimming took off 6 bases at V and 5 bases at J, with 16 bases between the two ends. Germline V gives CDR1 SNHLY, CDR2 FYNNEI. The CDR3 extends over 14 amino acids. For the CDR3, the DNA is TGTGCCAGCAGCGAAACACAGGGTTGGACTGAAGCTTTCTTT. This translates into CASSETQGWTEAFF.

This clone appeared a single time. The rearrangement uses TRBV23-1 and TRBJ2-7, with 9 bases that match TRBD1. TRBV23-1 is identified as an open reading frame with a role that is uncertain. The CDR3 runs to 13 residues. J was trimmed by 10 bases and V by 11 bases; bases with no gene match: 15. The CDR3 here is CAYRGTRDRAQYF. The CDR3 DNA sequence: TGCGCCTACCGCGGGACCCGGGACAGGGCCCAGTACTTC.

In this sample, this clone turned up once. The genes are TRBV27 and TRBJ2-3; 14 nucleotides agree with TRBD2. CDR1 is MNHEY and CDR2 is SMNVEV in the germline V gene (reference sequence). This CDR3 contains 16 residues. The trim removed 2 bases at V and 14 bases at J, leaving 12 bases unmatched. The CDR3 DNA follows: TGTGCCAGCAGTTTAAGGGGCCGGACTAGCGGGGGGAATTGGTATTTT. Residues: CASSLRGRTSGGNWYF.

The chain combines TRBV9 with TRBJ2-7; TRBD2 is a possible D gene (6 bases). V was clipped by 4 bases and J by 2 bases, with 19 bases between them. CDR1 and CDR2 from the germline V gene are SGDLS and YYNGEE. The CDR3 covers 16 residues. CDR3 DNA sequence: TGTGCCAGCAGCTTTCCCCGGGGGTGGCGGGCCTACGAGCAGTACTTC. Amino acid sequence: CASSFPRGWRAYEQYF.

J is TRBJ2-7 and V is TRBV11-3, with D perhaps TRBD2 (6 bases). CDR3 size: 13 residues. The V end lost 5 bases, the J end lost 1 base, and 9 bases lay between the germline ends. Germline V gene data show CDR1 as SGHNT and CDR2 as YENEEA. The CDR3 DNA reads as TGTGCCAGCAGCCCCCGGGGGTCCTACGAGCAGTACTTC. Encoded protein: CASSPRGSYEQYF.

This sequence joins TRBV12-5 and TRBJ2-2; weak D call: TRBD1 (6 bases). Trimming removed 5 bases at V and 0 bases at J, with 7 bases between. This CDR3 spans 14 amino acids. Germline V CDR1 and CDR2: LGHNT, FRNRAP. Written as DNA, the CDR3 is TGTGCTAGTGGTGACAGGACGAACACCGGGGAGCTGTTTTTT. As protein: CASGDRTNTGELFF.

The chain combines TRBV5-1 with TRBJ1-1; D remains ambiguous. The CDR3 has 11 residues. The V and J ends lost 4 bases and 8 bases respectively, with 9 bases between them. Germline-derived CDR1 and CDR2 are SGHRS and YFSETQ. CDR3 sequence (DNA): TGCGCCAGCAGCCTCCTGGGCGAAGCTTTCTTT. This codes for CASSLLGEAFF.

CDR3 bases: TGTGCCAGTAGTATAGGACAGGGTAATTCACCCCTCCACTTT. Translated, it gives CASSIGQGNSPLHF. The chain uses TRBV19 and TRBJ1-6; TRBD1 agrees at 7 bases. The CDR3 loop spans 14 amino acids. The trim removed 1 base at V and 6 bases at J, leaving 0 bases unmatched. Germline CDR1 reads LNHDA; CDR2 reads SQIVND (reference sequence).

The chain has TRBV7-8 and TRBJ1-2, with TRBD1 as a possible D gene (5 bases). The length of the CDR3 is 15 residues. Trimming removed 0 bases at V and 2 bases at J, with 10 bases between. Looked up from germline, CDR1 is SGHVS and CDR2 is FQNEAQ. CDR3 amino acids: CASSLAPDSNYGYTF. The CDR3, as DNA: TGTGCCAGCAGCTTAGCCCCCGACAGCAACTATGGCTACACCTTC.

The gene calls are TRBV4-3 and TRBJ1-2, with TRBD1 identical over 9 bases. Germline CDR1 LGHNA, CDR2 YSLEER. This CDR3 contains 16 residues. Germline trimming cut 0 bases from V and 5 bases from J; bases unmatched to any gene: 7. CDR3 protein: CASSQDRTGAGYGYTF. As DNA, the CDR3 is TGCGCCAGCAGCCAAGATCGGACAGGGGCTGGGTATGGCTACACCTTC.

This rearrangement joins TRBV29-1 to TRBJ1-4, with D possibly matching TRBD1 (6 bases). Germline V gives CDR1 SQVTM, CDR2 ANQGSEA. V lost 4 bases to trimming and J lost 3 bases, with 15 bases between them. CDR3 length: 15 residues. This CDR3 reads CSVAAGVRANEKLFF. The CDR3 DNA is TGCAGCGTTGCGGCAGGGGTTAGGGCTAATGAAAAACTGTTTTTT.